This T cell receptor beta chain was captured in a study of blood T cell repertoires in COVID-19. For the study at large: Spain, Italy and the United States supplied samples that represented acute and convalescent COVID-19. The cDNA or gDNA used as material had been derived from T cells, B-cell-depleted T cells, or PBMCs.

This clone was counted only a few times. Under the authors' procedure: Researchers report that nucleated cell counts were estimated from reference gene primer amplification. TCRdb's table, derived via immunoSEQ multiplex PCR, lists solely in-frame clones and lacks some. V and J calls and clone size are given by that table; D and trimming were obtained from the DNA. In the table there are 70,000 to 85,000 clones, around 82% of which are singletons. Germline CDR1 is ENHRY and CDR2 is SYGVKD. V lost 0 bases and J 0 bases, leaving 8 bases between the germline ends. The CDR3 extends over 15 amino acids. The chain couples TRBV10-3 to TRBJ1-2; no clear D gene. The receptor was isolated from an elderly man with active or convalescent COVID-19. Sequencing was performed on peripheral blood. This CDR3 reads CAISESVGANYGYTF. Written as DNA, the CDR3 is TGTGCCATCAGTGAGTCCGTCGGAGCTAACTATGGCTACACCTTC.